This TCR beta chain was retrieved from a study of technical replicates of blood from a handful of donors. V lost 5 bases, J lost 6 bases, and 9 bases lay in between. The CDR3 totals 11 residues. CDR1 is DFQATT and CDR2 is SNEGSKA in the germline V gene (reference sequence). The protocol was immunoSEQ multiplex PCR, while the TCRdb copy is restricted to in-frame clones and leaves out a portion. The sample lists just over 75,000 clones, approximately 93% occurring once. The sequenced sample was T cells isolated from PBMCs. The chain is built from TRBV20-1 and TRBJ2-3, with D possibly TRBD2 on 6 matching bases. The receptor was derived from a human donor in good health. This CDR3 is CSAFLADTQYF. CDR3 sequence (DNA): TGCAGTGCTTTTCTAGCGGATACGCAGTATTTT.